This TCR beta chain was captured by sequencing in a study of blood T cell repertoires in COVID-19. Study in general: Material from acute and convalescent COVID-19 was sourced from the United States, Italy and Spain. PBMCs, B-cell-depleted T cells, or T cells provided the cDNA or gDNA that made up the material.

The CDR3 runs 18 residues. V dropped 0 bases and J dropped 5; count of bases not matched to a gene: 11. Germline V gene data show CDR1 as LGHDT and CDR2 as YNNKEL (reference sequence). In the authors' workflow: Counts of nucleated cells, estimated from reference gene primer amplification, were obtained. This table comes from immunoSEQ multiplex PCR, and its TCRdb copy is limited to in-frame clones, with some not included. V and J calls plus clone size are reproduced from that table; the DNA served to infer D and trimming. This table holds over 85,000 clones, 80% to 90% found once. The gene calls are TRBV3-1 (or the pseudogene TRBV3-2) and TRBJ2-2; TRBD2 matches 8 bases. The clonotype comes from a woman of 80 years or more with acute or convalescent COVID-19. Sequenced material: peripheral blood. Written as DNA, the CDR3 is TGTGCCAGCAGCCAAGATCGGAGCGCGGGAGGATGGACCGGGGAGCTGTTTTTT. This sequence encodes CASSQDRSAGGWTGELFF.